This TCR beta chain came from a study of blood T cell repertoires in COVID-19 (dated by TCRdb to the early 2020s). At the level of the whole study: Samples covering the acute and convalescent phases of COVID-19 were provided by collaborators in the United States, Italy and Spain. The material from the prospective study consisted of cDNA or gDNA derived from T cells, B-cell-depleted T cells, or PBMCs. The repertoires were released in a freely available public database intended as a resource for research on the immune response to SARS-CoV-2. Samples came from the ongoing ImmuneRACE study (first 160 participants) plus 1,254 subjects from 6 global collaborators. HLA class I and class II types, where available, came from metadata supplied by the sample provider rather than from assay-based typing. Deeply sampled blood TCRbeta repertoires from subjects exposed to, actively infected with, or recovered from COVID-19 were included in the dataset. A de-identified subject ID, COVID-19 status, age in years and sex were almost always included in the sample metadata.

Enrolling through a virtual design, the prospective study's participants ranged in age from roughly 18 to 89 years and lived across 20 to 25 United States geographic areas. To assign participants to cohorts, the prospective study relied on clinical history that participants themselves reported in a screening survey and a study questionnaire. For ImmuneRACE Cohort 3, a participant was defined as recovered based on two consecutive negative NP/OP PCR tests, clearance by a healthcare professional, or resolution of symptoms. Each participant in the prospective study had whole blood, serum and a nasopharyngeal or oropharyngeal swab collected by mobile phlebotomists. Prospective study participants could optionally give additional blood draws and questionnaires over a 2-month period. Before DNA extraction, blood samples from the prospective study were shipped at room temperature or frozen. Of note for this clone: Its antigen has not been determined. The input lacks base qualities; no much larger clone sits a single base away.

TCRbeta CDR3 regions were amplified from genomic DNA using the immunoSEQ Assay, a bias-controlled multiplex PCR. The source study handled its data this way. Nucleated cell counts per sample were estimated from amplification of reference gene primers within the assay. Sequence reads were collapsed and filtered to measure the absolute abundance of every unique TCRbeta CDR3 rearrangement. For each sample, productive Simpson clonality was calculated as the square root of Simpson's diversity index across productive rearrangements. TCRdb mirrors the immuneACCESS table, restricted to in-frame sequences. Some clones are absent from its copies; in checked studies, under half trace to an unresolved V gene, and the reason for the others is unknown. D and trimming come from the DNA, and the V and J calls and clone size come from that table. The sample profile shows 380,000 or so clones; over 75% of them were found once. The ten largest clones add up to 1% to 1.5% of the sample.

The full study reports these points: How much clinical and demographic metadata was included differed by source and by participant, and the metadata was provided uncurated.

From the cysteine up to the phenylalanine, the CDR3 has a length of 16 residues. The read is trimmed to its CDR3 DNA, 48 bases read in frame from base 1. At the junction V is shortened by 4 bases and J by 6 bases; bases outside the gene matches: 14. According to the germline V gene, CDR1 reads SGHTS and CDR2 reads YDEGEE. Material: PBMCs or T cells enriched from blood (not recorded which). The clonotype originates from a man younger than 40 who had recovered from COVID-19. The sequence links TRBV5-8 to TRBJ1-2; 8 central nucleotides agree with TRBD1. The sequence in DNA is TGTGCCAGCAGCCATAGATACGGGACAGGTGGAAATGGCTACACCTTC. It encodes CASSHRYGTGGNGYTF.